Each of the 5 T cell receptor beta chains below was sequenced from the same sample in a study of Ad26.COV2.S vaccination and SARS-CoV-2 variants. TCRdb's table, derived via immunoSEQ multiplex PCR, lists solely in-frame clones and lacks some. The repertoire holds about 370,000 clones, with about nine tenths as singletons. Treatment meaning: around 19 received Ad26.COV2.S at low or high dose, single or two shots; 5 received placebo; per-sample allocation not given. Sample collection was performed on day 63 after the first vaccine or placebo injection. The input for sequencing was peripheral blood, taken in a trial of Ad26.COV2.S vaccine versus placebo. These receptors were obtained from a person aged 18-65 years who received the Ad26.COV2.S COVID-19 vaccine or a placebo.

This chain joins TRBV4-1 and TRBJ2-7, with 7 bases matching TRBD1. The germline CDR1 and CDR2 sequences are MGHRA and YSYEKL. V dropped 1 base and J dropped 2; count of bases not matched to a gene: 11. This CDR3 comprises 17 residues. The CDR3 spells CASSQGGGQEKTYEQYF. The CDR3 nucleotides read TGCGCCAGCAGCCAAGGGGGTGGACAGGAGAAGACCTACGAGCAGTACTTC.

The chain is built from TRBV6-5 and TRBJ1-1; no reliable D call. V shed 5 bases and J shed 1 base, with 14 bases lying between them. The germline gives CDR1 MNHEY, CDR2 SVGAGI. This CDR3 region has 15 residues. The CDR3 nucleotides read TGTGCCAGCAGTACAACTCCCAGCGAGAACACTGAAGCTTTCTTT. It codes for CASSTTPSENTEAFF.

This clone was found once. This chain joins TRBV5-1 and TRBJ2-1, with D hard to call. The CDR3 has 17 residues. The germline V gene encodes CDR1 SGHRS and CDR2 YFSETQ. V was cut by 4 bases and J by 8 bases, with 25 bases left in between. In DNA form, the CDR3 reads TGCGCCAGCAGCCCCAAAGGCCTGTCAGGTTCTTGGTATGAGCAGTTCTTC. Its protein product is CASSPKGLSGSWYEQFF.

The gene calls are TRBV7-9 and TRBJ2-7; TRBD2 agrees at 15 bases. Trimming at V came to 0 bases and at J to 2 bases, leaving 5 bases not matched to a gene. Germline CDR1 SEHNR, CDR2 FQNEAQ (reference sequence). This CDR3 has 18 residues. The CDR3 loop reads CASSLAGTSGGQAYEQYF. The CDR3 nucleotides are TGTGCCAGCAGCTTAGCAGGGACTAGCGGGGGGCAGGCCTACGAGCAGTACTTC.

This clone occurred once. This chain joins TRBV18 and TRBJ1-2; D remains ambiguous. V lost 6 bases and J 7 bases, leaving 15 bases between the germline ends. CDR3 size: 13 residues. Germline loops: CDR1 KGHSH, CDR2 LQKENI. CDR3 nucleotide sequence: TGTGCCAGCTCCGAGGCGGACGGTCTTGGCTACACCTTC. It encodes CASSEADGLGYTF.